One sample yielded the 15 T cell receptor beta chains listed below, sequenced in a study of T cell clonotyping in hematopoietic cell transplantation. Assay: immunoSEQ multiplex PCR; the TCRdb copy retains only in-frame clones and omits some. Of about 45,000 clones in the sample, around 83% were seen once. Time point given: recipient sample about 28 days before transplant, after cytoreduction. This material consisted of peripheral blood mononuclear cells, taken before stem cell transplant. The receptors were sampled from a man in his sixties with myelodysplastic syndrome. Some clones in this sample may be carry-over from other donors' samples.

The rearrangement uses TRBV6-5 and TRBJ1-2; D is possibly TRBD1 (6 bases). The CDR3 sequence is 13 residues long. V shed 7 bases and J shed 1 base, with 10 bases lying between them. CDR1 MNHEY and CDR2 SVGAGI come from the germline V gene. The chain's CDR3 is CASTGQNNYGYTF. In DNA form, the CDR3 reads TGTGCCAGCACCGGACAGAATAACTATGGCTACACCTTC.

CDR3: CASRPKSNQPQHF. DNA of the CDR3: TGTGCCAGCAGACCCAAGAGCAATCAGCCCCAGCATTTT. The chain uses TRBV6-5 and TRBJ1-5; D unresolved. The germline gives CDR1 MNHEY, CDR2 SVGAGI. The CDR3 is made up of 13 amino acids. Trimming removed 6 bases at V and 1 base at J, with 7 bases between.

The chain is built from TRBV19 and TRBJ1-5; D may be TRBD1 (6 bases). CDR1 and CDR2 (germline): LNHDA, SQIVND (reference sequence). CDR3 length equals 14 residues. Trimming shortened V by 4 bases and J by 1 base, and 8 bases separated the two germline ends. CDR3 DNA sequence: TGTGCCAGTAGTAGAGGACAGAGCAATCAGCCCCAGCATTTT. It is translated as CASSRGQSNQPQHF.

In its sample, this clone was seen once. The chain recombines TRBV5-6 with TRBJ2-5; 8 bases map to TRBD1. Germline V gives CDR1 SGHDT, CDR2 YYEEEE. V lost 4 bases and J lost 5; bases outside the gene matches: 10. There are 15 residues in the CDR3. CDR3 sequence: CASSTGTGGSETQYF. CDR3 DNA sequence: TGTGCCAGCAGCACGGGGACAGGAGGGAGCGAGACCCAGTACTTC.

In its sample, this clone was seen once. The rearrangement uses TRBV5-6 and TRBJ2-4; D gene ambiguous. This CDR3 contains 12 residues. Per germline, CDR1 SGHDT and CDR2 YYEEEE. V lost 4 bases, J lost 6 bases, and 8 bases lay in between. Here the CDR3 reads CASSAALNIQYF. CDR3 DNA sequence: TGTGCCAGCAGCGCCGCCTTAAACATTCAGTACTTC.

This chain's CDR3 is CAWTDGATNEKLFF. The CDR3 coding sequence is TGTGCCTGGACAGACGGTGCAACTAATGAAAAACTGTTTTTT. V is TRBV30 and J is TRBJ1-4, with unresolved D. The CDR3 totals 14 residues. Trimming pared 4 bases from V and 0 bases from J, leaving 9 bases between. CDR1 is GTSNPN, CDR2 SVGIG, per germline (reference sequence).

A word on this clone: Its ends do not fully match the called genes, so a read error is possible. This sequence joins TRBV7-7 and TRBJ2-5, with TRBD1 as a possible D gene (6 bases). Germline lookup yields CDR1 SSHAT and CDR2 FNYEAQ (reference sequence). The CDR3 is 13 residues long. In DNA, the CDR3 is TGTGCTAGCAGCCCCGACAGGAGGAAGACCCAGTACTTC. Translated: CASSPDRRKTQYF.

The V gene is TRBV30, the J gene TRBJ1-4; D gene ambiguous. In germline, CDR1 is GTSNPN, CDR2 SVGIG (reference sequence). The CDR3 spans 12 residues. V lost 0 bases and J lost 7, with 6 bases in between. The CDR3: CAWSVRSEKLFF. In nucleotides, the CDR3 is TGTGCCTGGAGTGTACGGTCTGAAAAACTGTTTTTT. The variable domain in full, completed from reference TRBV30 and TRBJ1-4, reads SQTIHQWPATLVQPVGSPLSLECTVEGTSNPNLYWYRQAAGRGLQLLFYSVGIGQISSEVPQNLSASRPQDRQFILSSKKLLLSDSGFYLCAWSVRSEKLFFGSGTQLSVL.

J is TRBJ2-2 and V is TRBV6-5, with unresolved D. The CDR3 loop spans 13 amino acids. Germline loops: CDR1 MNHEY, CDR2 SVGAGI. V gave up 2 bases and J gave up 7 bases, with 8 bases separating them. The CDR3 DNA reads TGTGCCAGCAGTTACAGACGGAACGGGGAGCTGTTTTTT. Its protein is CASSYRRNGELFF.

The gene calls are TRBV9 and TRBJ2-7; 8 bases align to TRBD1. The length of the CDR3 is 15 residues. V was clipped by 0 bases and J by 7 bases; unmatched bases: 9. From germline, CDR1 is SGDLS and CDR2 YYNGEE. The CDR3 region is CASSVVGQGAEEQYF. As DNA, the CDR3 is TGTGCCAGCAGCGTAGTCGGTCAGGGGGCCGAGGAGCAGTACTTC. Combining the CDR3 with reference TRBV9 and TRBJ2-7 gives the whole variable domain DSGVTQTPKHLITATGQRVTLRCSPRSGDLSVYWYQQSLDQGLQFLIQYYNGEERAKGNILERFSAQQFPDLHSELNLSSLELGDSALYFCASSVVGQGAEEQYFGPGTRLTVT.

This chain uses TRBV19 with TRBJ2-7, with unresolved D. Germline V gene data show CDR1 as LNHDA and CDR2 as SQIVND (reference sequence). This CDR3 is 12 amino acids long. The V gene lost 3 bases and the J gene lost 4 bases, with 7 bases spanning the gap. This chain's CDR3 is CASSMSGYEQYF. The CDR3 DNA reads as TGTGCCAGTAGTATGTCCGGTTACGAGCAGTACTTC.

The chain joins TRBV4-2 to TRBJ1-4; D unclear. The CDR3 extends over 15 amino acids. CDR1 is LGHNA, CDR2 YNFKEQ, per germline. V lost 4 bases, J lost 7 bases, and 16 bases lay in between. In DNA form, the CDR3 reads TGTGCCAGCAGCCCTTTAGAGAACCGCGGTGAAAAACTGTTTTTT. The encoded protein is CASSPLENRGEKLFF.

The rearrangement links TRBV7-9 to TRBJ1-5, with D uncertain. V lost 1 base to trimming and J lost 6 bases, with 7 bases between them. Per the germline V gene, CDR1 is SEHNR and CDR2 is FQNEAQ (reference sequence). This CDR3 is 13 amino acids long. The CDR3 sequence is CASSLDPPQPQHF. The DNA for the CDR3 is TGTGCCAGCAGCTTAGATCCCCCTCAGCCCCAGCATTTT.

The gene calls are TRBV6-5 and TRBJ1-1; 8 bases align to TRBD1. The germline V gene encodes CDR1 MNHEY and CDR2 SVGAGI. After removal of 2 bases from V and 6 bases from J, the junction contained 5 bases not matched to a gene. This CDR3 spans 14 amino acids. Here the CDR3 reads CASSYRQGTAEAFF. In DNA form, the CDR3 reads TGTGCCAGCAGTTACAGACAGGGGACGGCTGAAGCTTTCTTT.

J is TRBJ2-2 and V is TRBV6-4; tentative D call: TRBD2 (5 bases). The CDR3 is 14 amino acids. CDR1 is MRHNA and CDR2 is SNTAGT in the germline V gene. Trimming removed 6 bases at V and 3 bases at J, with 11 bases between. The CDR3, as DNA: TGTGCCAGCAGAAGAGGGCCGGACACCGGGGAGCTGTTTTTT. It specifies CASRRGPDTGELFF.